This T cell receptor (beta chain) was sequenced in a study of T-cell reconstitution after alpha-beta-depleted transplantation in children (dated by TCRdb to about 2016). Turning to the overall study: Using TCR repertoire profiling, the study quantitatively followed how T-cell immune reconstitution unfolded in children after TCRalphabeta/CD19-depleted allogeneic hematopoietic cell transplantation.

Receptor libraries were prepared by PCR. TCRdb shows the sequencer as Illumina HiSeq 2500. Molecular barcoding was employed in the preparation of TCR libraries, with unique molecular identifiers being used to normalize TCRbeta repertoire quantification. The public sequencing data were trimmed at Q25 with fastp and processed into clonotypes with MiXCR by TCRdb, which kept only in-frame beta chains. Rows are unified per CDR3 protein, each entry keeping the most common DNA and genes. The sample profile shows around 500,000 distinct CDR3 sequences; 9.5% to 15% of them were found once. Around 5.6% of the sample is taken by the ten largest. This clonotype was observed at least ten times. The specificity of this receptor is unknown. The record has no base qualities; no much larger clone is one base away. Measured from the cysteine to the phenylalanine, the CDR3 is 15 residues long. Only CDR3 DNA is held: 45 bases, read in frame from base 1. The V end gives up 4 bases and the J end 9 bases, leaving 11 bases in the junction not matched to a gene.

This receptor was obtained from a human donor who donated a stem cell graft to a child with combined immunodeficiency. The source was PBMCs from the stem cell graft donor, collected from the stem cell graft. In this chain, TRBV12-3 or TRBV12-4 is recombined with TRBJ2-1, and 8 junctional nucleotides match TRBD2. The sequenced DNA: TGTGCCAGCAGTTCTCTAGCGGGTCCGGGCGGTGAGCAGTTCTTC. The translation is CASSSLAGPGGEQFF.